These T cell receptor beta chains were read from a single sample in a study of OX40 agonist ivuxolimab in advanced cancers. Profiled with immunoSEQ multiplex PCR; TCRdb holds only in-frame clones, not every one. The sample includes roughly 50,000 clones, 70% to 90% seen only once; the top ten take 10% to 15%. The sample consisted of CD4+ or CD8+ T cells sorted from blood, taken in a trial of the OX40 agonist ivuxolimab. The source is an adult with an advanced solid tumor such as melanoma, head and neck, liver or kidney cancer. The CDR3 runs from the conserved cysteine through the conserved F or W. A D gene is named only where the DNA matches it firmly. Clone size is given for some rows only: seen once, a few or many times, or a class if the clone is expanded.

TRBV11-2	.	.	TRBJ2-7	CASSSWATYEQYF	TGTGCCAGCAGCTCATGGGCTACCTACGAGCAGTACTTC
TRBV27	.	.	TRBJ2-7	CASSLRTGYEQYF	TGTGCCAGCAGTTTGAGGACCGGTTACGAGCAGTACTTC
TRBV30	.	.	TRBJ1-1	CAGWNTEAFF	TGTGCCGGTTGGAACACTGAAGCTTTCTTT
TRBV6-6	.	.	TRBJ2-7	CASSYSMGGEQYF	TGTGCCAGCAGTTACTCGATGGGGGGCGAGCAGTACTTC
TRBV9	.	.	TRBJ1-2	CASSVVGAPRLDYGYTF	TGTGCCAGCAGCGTAGTAGGGGCACCTCGTTTGGACTATGGCTACACCTTC
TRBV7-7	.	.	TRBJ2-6	CASSLAPLGSGANVLTF	TGTGCTAGCAGCTTAGCGCCGTTAGGCTCTGGGGCCAACGTCCTGACTTTC
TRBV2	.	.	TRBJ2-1	CASSVEPTGIIGEQFF	TGTGCCAGCAGTGTTGAACCGACTGGGATAATCGGTGAGCAGTTCTTC
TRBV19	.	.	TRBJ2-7	CASSIVPVGNEQYF	TGTGCCAGTAGTATAGTTCCGGTGGGCAACGAGCAGTACTTC
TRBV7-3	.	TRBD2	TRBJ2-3	CASSLKLAGGTTDTQYF	TGTGCCAGCAGCTTAAAACTAGCGGGGGGGACCACAGATACGCAGTATTTT
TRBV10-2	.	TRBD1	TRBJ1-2	CASSETGQGGYGYTF	TGCGCCAGCAGTGAGACGGGACAGGGAGGCTATGGCTACACCTTC
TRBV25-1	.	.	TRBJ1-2	CASSESAIINYGYTF	TGTGCCAGCAGTGAATCAGCAATAATTAACTATGGCTACACCTTC
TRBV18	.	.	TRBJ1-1	CASSPSGLGNTEAFF	TGTGCCAGCTCACCTAGCGGGTTAGGGAACACTGAAGCTTTCTTT
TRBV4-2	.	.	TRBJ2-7	CASSQDQDLPSYEQYF	TGTGCCAGCAGCCAAGATCAAGACCTACCATCCTACGAGCAGTACTTC
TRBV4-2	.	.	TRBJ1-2	CASSQDRKTSDNYGYTF	TGTGCCAGCAGCCAAGATAGGAAAACCTCAGATAACTATGGCTACACCTTC
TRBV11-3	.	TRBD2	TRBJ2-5	CASSPGTSGMQETQYF	TGTGCCAGCAGCCCCGGGACTAGCGGGATGCAAGAGACCCAGTACTTC
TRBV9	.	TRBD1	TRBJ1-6	CASSESQGNSPLHF	TGTGCCAGCAGCGAATCACAGGGGAATTCACCCCTCCACTTT
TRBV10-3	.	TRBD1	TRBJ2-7	CAISESTFGQGYYEQYF	TGTGCCATCAGTGAGTCGACTTTCGGACAGGGTTACTACGAGCAGTACTTC
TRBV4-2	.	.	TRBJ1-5	CASSLLPGGNQPQHF	TGTGCCAGCAGCCTCCTCCCTGGAGGGAATCAGCCCCAGCATTTT
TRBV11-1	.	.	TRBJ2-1	CASSSTQHNEQFF	TGTGCCAGCAGCTCCACTCAGCACAATGAGCAGTTCTTC
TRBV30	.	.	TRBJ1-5	CAWEDDSNQPQHF	TGTGCCTGGGAGGACGATAGCAATCAGCCCCAGCATTTT
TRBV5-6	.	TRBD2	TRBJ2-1	CASSFGTSSYNEQFF	TGTGCCAGCAGCTTCGGGACTAGCTCCTACAATGAGCAGTTCTTC
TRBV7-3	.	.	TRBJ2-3	CASSLGTSGTDTQYF	TGTGCCAGCAGCTTAGGAACTAGTGGGACAGATACGCAGTATTTT
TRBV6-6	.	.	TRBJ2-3	CASTSVLSLDTQYF	TGTGCCAGCACCTCCGTGTTAAGTTTGGATACGCAGTATTTT
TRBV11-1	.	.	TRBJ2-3	CASSLATLSTDTQYF	TGTGCCAGCAGCTTAGCCACCCTTAGCACAGATACGCAGTATTTT
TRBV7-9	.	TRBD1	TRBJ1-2	CASRGQGEGYTF	TGTGCCAGCAGGGGACAGGGCGAAGGCTACACCTTC
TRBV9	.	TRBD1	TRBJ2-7	CASSVSEGTGAGGWSYEQYF	TGTGCCAGCAGCGTAAGTGAGGGGACAGGGGCTGGCGGATGGTCCTACGAGCAGTACTTC
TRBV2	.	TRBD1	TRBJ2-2	CASSVSRTGSTGELFF	TGTGCCAGCAGTGTATCGAGGACAGGGTCCACCGGGGAGCTGTTTTTT
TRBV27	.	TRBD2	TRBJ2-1	CASKEELAGAQPYNEQFF	TGTGCCAGCAAAGAGGAACTAGCGGGAGCTCAACCGTACAATGAGCAGTTCTTC
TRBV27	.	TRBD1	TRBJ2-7	CASSPLGQVYEQYF	TGTGCCAGCAGCCCCCTTGGACAGGTCTACGAGCAGTACTTC
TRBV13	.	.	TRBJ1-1	CASSLAEGNTEAFF	TGTGCCAGCAGCTTAGCGGAGGGTAACACTGAAGCTTTCTTT
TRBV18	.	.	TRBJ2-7	CASSPDQGNSYEQYF	TGTGCCAGCTCACCAGACCAGGGGAACTCCTACGAGCAGTACTTC
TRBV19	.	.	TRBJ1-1	CASTLLGNTEAFF	TGTGCCAGTACTCTGCTCGGGAACACTGAAGCTTTCTTT
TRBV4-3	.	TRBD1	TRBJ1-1	CASSQEPNHGDRGLTNTEAFF	TGCGCCAGCAGCCAAGAGCCCAATCATGGGGACAGAGGGCTTACGAACACTGAAGCTTTCTTT
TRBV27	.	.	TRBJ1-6	CASAIFYNSPLHF	TGTGCCAGCGCCATTTTCTATAATTCACCCCTCCACTTT
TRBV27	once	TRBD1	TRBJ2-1	CASTGQGVYNEQFF	TGTGCCAGCACGGGACAGGGTGTTTACAATGAGCAGTTCTTC
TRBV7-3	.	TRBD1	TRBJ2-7	CASSSPAGQVHSYEQYF	TGTGCCAGCAGCTCGCCGGCCGGACAGGTCCACTCCTACGAGCAGTACTTC
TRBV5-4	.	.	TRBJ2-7	CASSKEFSYEQYF	TGTGCCAGCTCAAAAGAGTTCTCCTACGAGCAGTACTTC
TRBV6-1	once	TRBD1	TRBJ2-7	CASSGDSFTSYEQYF	TGTGCCAGCAGTGGGGACAGCTTTACCTCCTACGAGCAGTACTTC
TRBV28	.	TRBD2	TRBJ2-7	CASSLPLKLASGRVSSYEQYF	TGTGCCAGCAGTCTCCCCCTTAAGCTAGCTAGCGGGAGGGTTAGCTCCTACGAGCAGTACTTC
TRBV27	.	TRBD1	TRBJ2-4	CASSLFPTAGGTLAKNIQYF	TGTGCCAGCAGTTTATTCCCCACCGCAGGGGGCACACTAGCCAAAAACATTCAGTACTTC
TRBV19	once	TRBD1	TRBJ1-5	CASSMDRDHQPQHF	TGTGCCAGTAGTATGGACAGGGACCATCAGCCCCAGCATTTT
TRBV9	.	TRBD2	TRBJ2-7	CASSETGLPSYEQYF	TGTGCCAGCAGCGAAACGGGACTACCCTCCTACGAGCAGTACTTC
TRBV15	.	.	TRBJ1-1	CATSRGKNTEAFF	TGTGCCACCAGCAGAGGGAAAAACACTGAAGCTTTCTTT
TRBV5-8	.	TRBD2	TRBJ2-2	CASSLSERETWKDTGELFF	TGTGCCAGCAGCTTGTCGGAGCGGGAGACCTGGAAGGACACCGGGGAGCTGTTTTTT
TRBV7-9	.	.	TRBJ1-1	CASSASTGSIAEAFF	TGTGCCAGCAGCGCCTCAACAGGGTCGATCGCTGAAGCTTTCTTT
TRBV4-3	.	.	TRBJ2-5	CASSPWVAKETQYF	TGCGCCAGCTCCCCCTGGGTAGCCAAAGAGACCCAGTACTTC
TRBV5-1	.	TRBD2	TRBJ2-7	CASSLGTGGSYEQYF	TGCGCCAGCAGCTTGGGAACGGGGGGCTCCTACGAGCAGTACTTC
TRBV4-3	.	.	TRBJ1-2	CASSQVVRNYGYTF	TGCGCCAGCAGCCAAGTAGTACGGAACTATGGCTACACCTTC
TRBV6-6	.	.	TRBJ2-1	CASGGAYNEQFF	TGTGCCAGCGGAGGGGCCTACAATGAGCAGTTCTTC
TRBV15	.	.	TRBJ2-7	CATSRVPAGATDQYEQYF	TGTGCCACCAGCAGAGTACCGGCAGGGGCTACGGACCAGTACGAGCAGTACTTC
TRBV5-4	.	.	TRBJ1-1	CASSWTDNTEAFF	TGTGCCAGCAGCTGGACGGACAACACTGAAGCTTTCTTT
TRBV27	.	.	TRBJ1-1	CASSFTVNTEAFF	TGTGCCAGCAGTTTCACAGTGAACACTGAAGCTTTCTTT